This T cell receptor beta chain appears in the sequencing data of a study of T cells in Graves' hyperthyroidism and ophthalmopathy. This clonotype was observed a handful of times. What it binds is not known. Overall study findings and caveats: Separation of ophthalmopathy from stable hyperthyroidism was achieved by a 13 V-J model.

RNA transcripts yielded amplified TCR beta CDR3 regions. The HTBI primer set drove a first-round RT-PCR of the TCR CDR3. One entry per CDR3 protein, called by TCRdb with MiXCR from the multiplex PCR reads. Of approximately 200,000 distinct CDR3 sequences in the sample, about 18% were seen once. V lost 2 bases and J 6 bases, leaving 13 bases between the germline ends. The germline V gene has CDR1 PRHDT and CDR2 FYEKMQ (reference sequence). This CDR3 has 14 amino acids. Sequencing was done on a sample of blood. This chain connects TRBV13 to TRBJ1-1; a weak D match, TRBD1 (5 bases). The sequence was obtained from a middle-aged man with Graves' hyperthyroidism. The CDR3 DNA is TGTGCCAGCAGCTTATACACAGGCGTGTCTGAAGCTTTCTTT. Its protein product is CASSLYTGVSEAFF.